The present TCR beta chain was sequenced within a study of response to subunit inactivated influenza vaccine. Overall study results and limits: Authors suggested seasonal influenza vaccinations each recruit few new T cells.

TCRdb reanalysed the RT-PCR reads using MiXCR and keeps one entry per CDR3 protein. The table shows roughly 700,000 distinct CDR3 sequences, with around 14% occurring only once. This clonotype was seen at least ten times. Its antigen is undetermined. This clonotype was sampled from a man between 50 and 59 years old who received an inactivated influenza vaccine. The material was PBMCs from blood, obtained about 14 days before vaccination.

This chain's CDR3 is CASSPKQGRNEQFF. The CDR3 DNA is TGTGCCAGCTCACCAAAACAGGGAAGGAATGAGCAGTTCTTC. This chain uses TRBV18 with TRBJ2-1, with TRBD1 as a possible D gene (6 bases). This CDR3 has 14 residues. Deletions cut 2 bases from V and 7 bases from J, with 12 bases between. The germline V gene encodes CDR1 KGHSH and CDR2 LQKENI.